The clone carrying this T cell receptor (beta chain) was recorded many times. As yet, its antigen is unknown. TCRdb called the 5' RACE reads again in MiXCR, with one record for every CDR3 protein. Of about 24,000 distinct CDR3 sequences listed, roughly 8.6% are singletons. Time point in this sample: sample taken at primary tumor resection. Patients with untreated early-stage non-small cell lung cancer, numbering some 72, were the donors. Germline assignment: CDR1 SGHVS and CDR2 FQNEAQ. The CDR3 runs 16 residues. Deletions cut 0 bases from V and 1 base from J, with 11 bases between. The record originates from a study of spatial heterogeneity in lung cancer. Study-wide findings and caveats: One measure, the expanded intratumoral alpha and beta TCR count, tracked tumor mutation counts. The study estimated around 6.3% alpha and roughly 14% beta chain coverage of tumor T cells. Ubiquitous and regional nonsynonymous mutations were tracked by counts of ubiquitous and regional expanded TCRs, respectively.

Sequencing used lung tumor tissue, obtained at surgery. The receptor was derived from a male donor with early-stage non-small cell lung cancer. This chain connects TRBV7-8 to TRBJ2-3, with D perhaps matching TRBD2 (7 bases). CDR3 amino acids: CASSLARGRGTDTQYF. CDR3 nucleotides: TGTGCCAGCAGCTTAGCGCGGGGGCGCGGCACAGATACGCAGTATTTT.